Sequencing of this TCR beta chain was carried out in a study of blood T cell repertoires in COVID-19. Study-level background: Acute and convalescent COVID-19 specimens originated in the United States, Italy and Spain. Sources were T cells, B-cell-depleted T cells, or PBMCs; the material itself was cDNA or gDNA.

Original data processing: Estimation of nucleated cell counts relied on the amplification of reference gene primers. TCRdb keeps only in-frame clones here, not all; method: immunoSEQ multiplex PCR. The DNA gave D and trimming, while V, J and clone size come from that table. This sample has roughly 250,000 clones, with about 87% found just once. The receptor was derived from a man between 60 and 75 years old who had recovered from COVID-19. The sequencing sample was made of peripheral blood.

The CDR3 loop reads CATSRDGARGHGYTF. The CDR3 DNA is TGTGCCACCAGCAGAGATGGGGCCAGGGGCCATGGCTACACCTTC. The rearrangement links TRBV15 to TRBJ1-2, with TRBD1 as a possible D gene (6 bases). The CDR3 extends over 15 amino acids. Germline V gives CDR1 LNHNV, CDR2 YYDKDF (reference sequence). Trimming stripped 0 bases from V and 6 bases from J, with 14 bases between.